This is a list of T cell receptor beta chains from one sample in a study of T cell changes during pregnancy in multiple sclerosis. The method was immunoSEQ multiplex PCR; TCRdb's version includes in-frame clones alone and lacks a portion of them. Found here are about 43,000 clones, around 90% of them singletons; the top ten hold 4% to 6%. The sequencing used peripheral blood, collected in the second trimester of pregnancy. The receptor set was obtained from a female donor in good health, enrolled as a control in a pregnancy study. CDR3s include the opening cysteine and the closing phenylalanine or tryptophan. D genes are given only for firm matches. Part of the rows lack a size; the others show once, few, many or a class for expanded clones.

J gene | V gene | clone size | D gene | CDR3 length | CDR3 protein
TRBJ2-3 | TRBV6-1 | - | TRBD1 | 14 | CASNPGQDTDTQYF
TRBJ1-6 | TRBV10-3 | few | TRBD1 | 13 | CAARGTANSPLHF
TRBJ2-3 | TRBV10-3 | - | TRBD2 | 18 | CAISESRASGRASDTQYF
TRBJ1-5 | TRBV10-3 | once | - | 16 | CAISDGQGKINQPQHF
TRBJ1-1 | TRBV19 | - | TRBD1 | 15 | CASRLSTGMNTEAFF
TRBJ1-1 | TRBV5-4 | - | TRBD1 | 16 | CASSRGQGIMNTEAFF
TRBJ1-1 | TRBV6-1 | - | - | 14 | CASRLVGGFDEAFF
TRBJ1-2 | TRBV5-4 | - | - | 15 | CATRPEGLTHYGYTF
TRBJ1-1 | TRBV21-1 | - | - | 18 | CASSKRGRVGQGNTEAFF
TRBJ2-7 | TRBV2 | - | TRBD1 | 12 | CASIQGAGEQYF
TRBJ2-5 | TRBV7-2 | - | TRBD2 | 16 | CASSPYLGLAGETQYF
TRBJ1-4 | TRBV29-1 | - | - | 14 | CSVAAGTTNEKLFF
TRBJ2-2 | TRBV27 | - | TRBD2 | 17 | CASSQGLAGGISGELFF
TRBJ2-3 | TRBV19 | - | - | 13 | CASSIIGVDTQYF
TRBJ1-5 | TRBV7-9 | - | TRBD1 | 14 | CASEGTGPNQPQHF
TRBJ2-7 | TRBV18 | - | - | 16 | CASSPLGGGDSYEQYF
TRBJ2-2 | TRBV27 | - | TRBD2 | 18 | CASSDGLAELPATGELFF
TRBJ2-7 | TRBV14 | - | TRBD2 | 16 | CASSPGLAGILYEQYF
TRBJ2-7 | TRBV6-5 | - | TRBD2 | 16 | CASSYSRAGGVYEQYF
TRBJ1-1 | TRBV6-5 | - | TRBD1 | 14 | CATGQGEVNTEAFF
TRBJ2-7 | TRBV5-1 | - | TRBD1 | 17 | CASSSVLDRARGSEQYF
TRBJ2-1 | TRBV29-1 | - | - | 14 | CSVAPGAMGNEQFF
TRBJ2-2 | TRBV19 | - | - | 16 | CASSTIVGDFTGELFF
TRBJ2-5 | TRBV5-1 | once | - | 16 | CASSPNPTGSQETQYF
TRBJ1-2 | TRBV27 | - | TRBD1 | 13 | CASSYPGGNGYTF
TRBJ1-2 | TRBV7-2 | - | TRBD1 | 18 | CASSPRGQGVSLNYGYTF
TRBJ1-2 | TRBV4-3 | - | - | 17 | CASSQDGGGVTGYGYTF
TRBJ1-1 | TRBV18 | - | TRBD1 | 16 | CASSPVTGTGNTEAFF
TRBJ2-2 | TRBV2 | - | - | 18 | CASSEAVWSTGKIGELFF
TRBJ1-3 | TRBV2 | - | TRBD1 | 13 | CASSTGAGNTIYF
TRBJ1-2 | TRBV2 | - | TRBD1 | 14 | CASGKRTGGYGYTF
TRBJ2-5 | TRBV11-2 | - | TRBD2 | 14 | CASSFTSGEYTQYF
TRBJ2-2 | TRBV5-4 | - | TRBD2 | 19 | CASSLPGLAGLKDTGELFF
TRBJ1-2 | TRBV19 | - | - | 12 | CASSTLNYGYTF
TRBJ2-7 | TRBV29-1 | - | - | 12 | CSVVYTPYEQYF
TRBJ1-2 | TRBV13 | - | - | 16 | CASSLGLAGAFYGYTF
TRBJ2-2 | TRBV6-1 | - | - | 13 | CASSEMRAGELFF
TRBJ2-7 | TRBV27 | - | - | 14 | CASSPSPGTYEQYF
TRBJ2-1 | TRBV5-1 | once | TRBD2 | 16 | CASSYTIAGGGNEQFF
TRBJ2-3 | TRBV27 | - | TRBD2 | 16 | CASSSGLAGVEDTQYF
TRBJ2-7 | TRBV27 | once | TRBD2 | 15 | CASRNRGGGFDEQYF